These T cell receptor beta chains were read from a single sample in a study of blood T cell repertoires in COVID-19. Measured with immunoSEQ multiplex PCR; TCRdb has only the in-frame clones, and not every one. This table holds 170,000 or so clones, approximately 81% found once. The sample was peripheral blood. The receptors shown here come from a man between 18 and 35 years old with active or convalescent COVID-19. The CDR3 runs from the conserved cysteine through the conserved F or W.

TRBJ1-3 | TRBV7-4 | CANGQINSGNTIYF
TRBJ1-2 | TRBV11-2 | CASSRQGDGYTF
TRBJ1-4 | TRBV5-8 | CASSSRGGIGTNEKLFF
TRBJ1-5 | TRBV19 | CASSIVRQNSNQPQHF
TRBJ1-4 | TRBV19 | CASRDGKDNEKLFF
TRBJ2-7 | TRBV7-8 | CASSLLAGGYYSYEQYF
TRBJ1-1 | TRBV29-1 | CSVSGGRQGTEAFF
TRBJ1-2 | TRBV2 | CASSDQGQGATGYTF
TRBJ2-5 | TRBV11-2 | CASSLVQPQETQYF
TRBJ2-7 | TRBV6-2/TRBV6-3 | CASSYDTNSYEQYF
TRBJ2-2 | TRBV9 | CASSQGTSRAGGELFF
TRBJ2-7 | TRBV6-1 | CASSEHLSSGGLEQYF
TRBJ1-1 | TRBV6-6 | CASAFSSNTEAFF
TRBJ2-1 | TRBV20-1 | CSASNRGNEQFF
TRBJ2-5 | TRBV11-2 | CASSYEFSGEETQYF
TRBJ1-2 | TRBV29-1 | CSVATGGDYGYTF
TRBJ1-2 | TRBV4-1 | CASSQDRGYGYTF
TRBJ1-2 | TRBV18 | CASSPTRQGNYGYTF
TRBJ2-7 | TRBV2 | CASRRDRGRFYEQYF
TRBJ2-2 | TRBV7-2 | CASSFQIGLPTGELFF
TRBJ2-7 | TRBV7-6 | CASSTTSSGYEQYF
TRBJ1-4 | TRBV12-3/TRBV12-4 | CASSFRVGEKLFF
TRBJ1-1 | TRBV6-5 | CASRSTGGTEAFF
TRBJ2-1 | TRBV19 | CASSNPDRSYYNEQFF
TRBJ2-7 | TRBV7-2 | CASSLLVGGQGEALYEQYF
TRBJ2-1 | TRBV7-2 | CASSLTRGALLNEQFF
TRBJ2-7 | TRBV29-1 | CSAQVGQTYEQYF
TRBJ2-1 | TRBV27 | CASSQQGGYYNEQFF
TRBJ2-3 | TRBV5-1 | CASCFGGSTDTQYF
TRBJ2-7 | TRBV6-1 | CASSEALATSGYEQYF
TRBJ2-5 | TRBV4-3 | CASSQRRQETQYF
TRBJ2-5 | TRBV5-1 | CASGGGGETQYF
TRBJ1-5 | TRBV5-5 | CASSYRPEQGGQPQHF
TRBJ2-7 | TRBV15 | CATSRARTGPYEQYF
TRBJ2-7 | TRBV3-1/TRBV3-2 | CASSQGFGGQYF
TRBJ1-4 | TRBV4-3 | CASSQETGRKLFF
TRBJ2-5 | TRBV28 | CASSLGRDQETQYF
TRBJ2-7 | TRBV30 | CAWSLYSYEQYF
TRBJ1-3 | TRBV3-1/TRBV3-2 | CASSQATGGGNTIYF
TRBJ2-7 | TRBV2 | CASRLLAGGGEQYF
TRBJ2-1 | TRBV30 | CAWSKGVYNEQFF
TRBJ2-5 | TRBV4-3 | CASSQRLAGNQETQYF
TRBJ1-1 | TRBV5-1 | CASSPDTSGRGEAFF
TRBJ1-3 | TRBV18 | CASSPSPDRVTIYF
TRBJ1-5 | TRBV13 | CASSIRGLSNQPQHF
TRBJ1-2 | TRBV19 | CASSPPGQGAFGYTF
TRBJ2-3 | TRBV11-3 | CASSSRTGGFTDTQYF